The source of this T cell receptor (beta chain) is a study of blood T cells in healthy people across ages. Notes on the study in general: TCR beta diversity was tightly associated with the proportion of naive T cells. Compared with aged donors, long-lived donors showed fewer expanded clones, suggesting selection.

Per the germline V gene, CDR1 is LGHDT and CDR2 is YNNKEL (reference sequence). This CDR3 is 12 amino acids long. Ten milliliters of peripheral blood were drawn from each donor into EDTA-treated tubes. Total RNA, at least 6 micrograms per sample, came from PBMCs. In regard to this clonotype: Its antigen remains unidentified.

A second PCR of roughly 6 to 12 cycles used a sample-barcoded 5' primer and a J-beta primer mix. MiXCR was run by TCRdb on the 5' RACE reads, yielding one entry per CDR3 protein. The sample records hundreds of thousands of distinct CDR3 sequences, 58% being singletons. This TCR was recovered from a man between 60 and 75 years old in good health. The gene calls are TRBV3-1 and TRBJ2-4; D unresolved. Near its end, the DNA agrees better with TRBJ2-7, so the J call may be wrong. Sequences were obtained from blood. CDR3 bases: TGTGCCAGCAGCCAAGAACGCTACGAGCAGTACTTC. Protein sequence: CASSQERYEQYF.